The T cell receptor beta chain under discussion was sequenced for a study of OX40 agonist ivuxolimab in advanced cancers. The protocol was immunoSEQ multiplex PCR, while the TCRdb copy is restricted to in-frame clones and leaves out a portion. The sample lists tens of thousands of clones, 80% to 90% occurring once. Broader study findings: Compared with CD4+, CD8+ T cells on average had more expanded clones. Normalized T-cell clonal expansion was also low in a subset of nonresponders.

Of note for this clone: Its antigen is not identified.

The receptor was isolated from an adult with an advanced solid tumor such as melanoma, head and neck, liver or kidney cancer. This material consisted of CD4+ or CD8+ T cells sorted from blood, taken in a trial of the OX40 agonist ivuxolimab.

In DNA, the CDR3 is TGTGCCAGTAGTCCTCGACAGGAACCCTCTGGAAACACCATATATTTT. Residues: CASSPRQEPSGNTIYF. The chain is built from TRBV19 and TRBJ1-3; weak D call: TRBD1 (6 bases). Germline V gene data show CDR1 as LNHDA and CDR2 as SQIVND (reference sequence). The germline V and J ends were trimmed by 5 bases and 0 bases, with 14 bases remaining between them. There are 16 residues in the CDR3.